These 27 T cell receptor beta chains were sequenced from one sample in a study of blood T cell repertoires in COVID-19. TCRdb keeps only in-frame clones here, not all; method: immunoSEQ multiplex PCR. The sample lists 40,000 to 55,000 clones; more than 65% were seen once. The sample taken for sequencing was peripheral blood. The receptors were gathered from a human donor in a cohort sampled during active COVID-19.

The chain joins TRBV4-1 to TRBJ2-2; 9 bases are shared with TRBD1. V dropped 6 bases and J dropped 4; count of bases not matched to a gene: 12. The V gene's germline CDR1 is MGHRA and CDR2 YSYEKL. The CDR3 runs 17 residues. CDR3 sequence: CASRSNRGRKGTGELFF. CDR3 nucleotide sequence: TGCGCCAGCAGGTCTAACAGGGGGCGCAAGGGCACCGGGGAGCTGTTTTTT.

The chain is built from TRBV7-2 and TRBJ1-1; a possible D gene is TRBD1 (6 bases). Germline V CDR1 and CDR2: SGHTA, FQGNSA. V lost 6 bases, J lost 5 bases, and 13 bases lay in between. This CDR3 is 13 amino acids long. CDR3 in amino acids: CASRGHLGTEAFF. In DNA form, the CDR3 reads TGTGCCAGCAGGGGACACCTCGGGACTGAAGCTTTCTTT. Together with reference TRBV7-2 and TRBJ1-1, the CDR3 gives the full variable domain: GAGVSQSPSNKVTEKGKDVELRCDPISGHTALYWYRQSLGQGLEFLIYFQGNSAPDKSGLPSDRFSAERTGGSVSTLTIQRTQQEDSAVYLCASRGHLGTEAFFGQGTRLTVV.

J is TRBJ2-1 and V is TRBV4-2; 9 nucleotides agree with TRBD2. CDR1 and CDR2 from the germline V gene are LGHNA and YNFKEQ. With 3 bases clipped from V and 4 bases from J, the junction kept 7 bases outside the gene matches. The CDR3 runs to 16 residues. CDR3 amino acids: CASSHPTSGVYNEQFF. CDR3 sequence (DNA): TGTGCCAGCAGCCATCCGACTAGCGGAGTTTACAATGAGCAGTTCTTC.

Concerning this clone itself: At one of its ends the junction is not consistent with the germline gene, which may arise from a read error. CDR3 region: CARSLGGVLNQPQHF. The CDR3, as DNA: TGTGCCCGCAGCTTGGGGGGGGTGCTCAATCAGCCCCAGCATTTT. The chain has TRBV5-6 and TRBJ1-5; tentative D call: TRBD1 (5 bases). The CDR3 has 15 residues. Germline lookup yields CDR1 SGHDT and CDR2 YYEEEE.

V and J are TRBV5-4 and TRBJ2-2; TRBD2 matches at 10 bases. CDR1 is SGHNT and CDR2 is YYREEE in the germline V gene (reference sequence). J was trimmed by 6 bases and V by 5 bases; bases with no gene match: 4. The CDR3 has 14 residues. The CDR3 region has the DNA TGTGCCAGCAGGGTAGCGGGAGGAGCCGGGGAGCTGTTTTTT. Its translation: CASRVAGGAGELFF.

As DNA, the CDR3 is TGTGCCAGCAGCCCCGGCGCGGGGATGGGGGCCAACGTCCTGACTTTC. Translation gives CASSPGAGMGANVLTF. The V call is TRBV7-8, the J call TRBJ2-6, with D perhaps matching TRBD2 (6 bases). The V end lost 5 bases, the J end lost 4 bases, and 15 bases lay between the germline ends. The V gene's germline CDR1 is SGHVS and CDR2 FQNEAQ. The CDR3 consists of 16 residues.

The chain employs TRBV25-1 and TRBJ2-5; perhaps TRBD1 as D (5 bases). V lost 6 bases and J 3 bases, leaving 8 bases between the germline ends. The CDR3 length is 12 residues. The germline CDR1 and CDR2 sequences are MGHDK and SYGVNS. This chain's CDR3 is CASRVGEETQYF. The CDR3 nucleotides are TGTGCCAGCAGGGTAGGGGAAGAGACCCAGTACTTC.

The CDR3 nucleotides read TGCGCCAGCAGCCAGGGGAGGGAAGATACGCAGTATTTT. This codes for CASSQGREDTQYF. The rearrangement joins TRBV4-3 to TRBJ2-3; 7 nucleotides match TRBD2. Germline assignment: CDR1 LGHNA and CDR2 YSLEER. The trim removed 3 bases at V and 5 bases at J, leaving 2 bases unmatched. This CDR3 is built from 13 residues.

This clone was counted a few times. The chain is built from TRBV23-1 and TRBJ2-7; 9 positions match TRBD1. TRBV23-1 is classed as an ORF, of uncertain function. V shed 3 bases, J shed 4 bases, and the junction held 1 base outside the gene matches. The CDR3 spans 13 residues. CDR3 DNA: TGCGCCAGCAGTCATGGGACAGGGTACGAGCAGTACTTC. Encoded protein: CASSHGTGYEQYF.

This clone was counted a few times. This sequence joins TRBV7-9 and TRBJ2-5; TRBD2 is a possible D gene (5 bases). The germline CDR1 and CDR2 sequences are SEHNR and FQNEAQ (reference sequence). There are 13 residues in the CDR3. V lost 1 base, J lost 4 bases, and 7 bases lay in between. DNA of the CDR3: TGTGCCAGCAGCTTAGTTGGAGGAGAGACCCAGTACTTC. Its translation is CASSLVGGETQYF.

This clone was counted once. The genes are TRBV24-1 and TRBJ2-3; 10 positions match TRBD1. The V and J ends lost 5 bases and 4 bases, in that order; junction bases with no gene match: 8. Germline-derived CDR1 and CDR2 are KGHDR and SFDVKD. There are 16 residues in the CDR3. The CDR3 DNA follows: TGTGCCACCAGTGGTCCCGGGACAGGGGAGGCAGATACGCAGTATTTT. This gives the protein CATSGPGTGEADTQYF.

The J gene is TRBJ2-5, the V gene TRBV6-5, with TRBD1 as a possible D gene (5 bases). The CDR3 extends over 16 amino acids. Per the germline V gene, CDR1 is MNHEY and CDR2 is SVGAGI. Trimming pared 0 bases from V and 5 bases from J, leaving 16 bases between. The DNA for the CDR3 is TGTGCCAGCAGTTACTCTGGGGCAACCCTAGGGGAGACCCAGTACTTC. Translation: CASSYSGATLGETQYF.

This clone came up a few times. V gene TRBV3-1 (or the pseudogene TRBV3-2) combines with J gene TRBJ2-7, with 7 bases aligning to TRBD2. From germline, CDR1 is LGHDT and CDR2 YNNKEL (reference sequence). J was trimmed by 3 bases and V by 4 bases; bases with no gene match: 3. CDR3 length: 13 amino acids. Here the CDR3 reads CASSRDYYYEQYF. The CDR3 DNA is TGTGCCAGCAGCCGGGACTACTACTACGAGCAGTACTTC.

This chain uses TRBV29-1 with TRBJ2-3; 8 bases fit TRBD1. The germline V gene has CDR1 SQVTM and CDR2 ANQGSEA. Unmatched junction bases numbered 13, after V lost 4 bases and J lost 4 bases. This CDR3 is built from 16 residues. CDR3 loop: CSVGRLGRGRADTQYF. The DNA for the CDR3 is TGCAGCGTTGGGCGTCTAGGCAGGGGGCGCGCAGATACGCAGTATTTT.

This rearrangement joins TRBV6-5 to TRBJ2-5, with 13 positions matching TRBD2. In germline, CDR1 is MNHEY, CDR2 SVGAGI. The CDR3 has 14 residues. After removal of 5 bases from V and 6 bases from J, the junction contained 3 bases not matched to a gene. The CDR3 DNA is TGTGCCAGCAGTACTAGCGGGGGGGGGAAGACCCAGTACTTC. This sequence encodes CASSTSGGGKTQYF.

CDR3 in amino acids: CATRETGDTEAFF. CDR3 in DNA: TGTGCCACCAGGGAGACAGGGGACACTGAAGCTTTCTTT. The chain is built from TRBV24-1 and TRBJ1-1; 8 nucleotides agree with TRBD1. This CDR3 contains 13 residues. Germline V gene sequence: CDR1 KGHDR, CDR2 SFDVKD. V lost 7 bases and J lost 3; bases outside the gene matches: 3.

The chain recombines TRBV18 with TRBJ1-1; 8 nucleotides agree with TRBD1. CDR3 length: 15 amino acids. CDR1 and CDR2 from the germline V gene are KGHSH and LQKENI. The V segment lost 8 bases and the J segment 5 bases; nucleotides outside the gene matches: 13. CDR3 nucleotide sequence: TGTGCCAGCCGACAGGGGCGACAGGGCTTAACTGAAGCTTTCTTT. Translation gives CASRQGRQGLTEAFF.

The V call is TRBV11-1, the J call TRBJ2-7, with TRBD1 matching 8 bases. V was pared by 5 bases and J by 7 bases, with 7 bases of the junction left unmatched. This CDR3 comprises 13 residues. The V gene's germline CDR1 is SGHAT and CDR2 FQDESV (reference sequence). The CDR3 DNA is TGTGCCAGCAGCCAGGGACAGGCAGTGGAGCAGTACTTC. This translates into CASSQGQAVEQYF.

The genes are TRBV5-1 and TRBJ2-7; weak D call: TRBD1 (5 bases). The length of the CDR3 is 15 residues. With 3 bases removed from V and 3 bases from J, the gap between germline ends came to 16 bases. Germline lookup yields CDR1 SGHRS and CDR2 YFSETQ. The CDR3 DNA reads TGCGCCAGCAGCTCTACCCCTGGGGCCCACTACGAGCAGTACTTC. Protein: CASSSTPGAHYEQYF.

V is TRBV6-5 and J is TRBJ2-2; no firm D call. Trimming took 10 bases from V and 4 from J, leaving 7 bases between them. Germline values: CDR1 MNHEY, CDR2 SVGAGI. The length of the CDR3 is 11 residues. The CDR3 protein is CATTSTGELFF. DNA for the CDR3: TGTGCCACCACAAGCACCGGGGAGCTGTTTTTT.

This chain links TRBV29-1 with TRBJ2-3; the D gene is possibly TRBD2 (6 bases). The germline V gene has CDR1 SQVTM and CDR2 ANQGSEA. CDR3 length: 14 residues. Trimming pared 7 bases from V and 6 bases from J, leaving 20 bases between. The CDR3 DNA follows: TGCAGCGCCGAACGGGCCGCGGAGGGGGATACGCAGTATTTT. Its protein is CSAERAAEGDTQYF.

The CDR3 DNA reads as TGTGCCAGCAGTTTAGCCGGGACAGCTAGCTCCTACGAGCAGTACTTC. It codes for CASSLAGTASSYEQYF. The chain recombines TRBV27 with TRBJ2-7; 7 bases are shared with TRBD1. The CDR3 consists of 16 residues. V shed 2 bases and J 0 bases; nucleotides not matched to a gene: 7. Germline assignment: CDR1 MNHEY and CDR2 SMNVEV (reference sequence).

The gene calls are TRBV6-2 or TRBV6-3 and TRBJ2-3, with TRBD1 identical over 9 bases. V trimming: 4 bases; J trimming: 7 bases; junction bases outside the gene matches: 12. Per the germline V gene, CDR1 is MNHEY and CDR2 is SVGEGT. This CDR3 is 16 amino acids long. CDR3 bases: TGTGCCAGCAGTTTCTCGCAGGACAGGGGTTATTATACGCAGTATTTT. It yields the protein CASSFSQDRGYYTQYF.

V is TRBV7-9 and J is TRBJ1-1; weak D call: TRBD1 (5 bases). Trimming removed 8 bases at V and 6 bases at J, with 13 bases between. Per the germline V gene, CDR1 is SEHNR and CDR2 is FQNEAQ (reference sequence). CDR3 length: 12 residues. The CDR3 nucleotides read TGTGCCAGCCGGCAGTCAGGGCCTGAAGCTTTCTTT. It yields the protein CASRQSGPEAFF.

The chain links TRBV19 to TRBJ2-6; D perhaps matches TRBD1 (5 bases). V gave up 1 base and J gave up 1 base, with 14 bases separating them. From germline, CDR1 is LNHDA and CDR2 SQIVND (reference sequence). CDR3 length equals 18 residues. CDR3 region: CASSIGRPGLSGANVLTF. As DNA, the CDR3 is TGTGCCAGTAGTATAGGTAGGCCAGGGCTATCTGGGGCCAACGTCCTGACTTTC. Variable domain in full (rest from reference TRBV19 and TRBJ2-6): DGGITQSPKYLFRKEGQNVTLSCEQNLNHDAMYWYRQDPGQGLRLIYYSQIVNDFQKGDIAEGYSVSREKKESFPLTVTSAQKNPTAFYLCASSIGRPGLSGANVLTFGAGSRLTVL.

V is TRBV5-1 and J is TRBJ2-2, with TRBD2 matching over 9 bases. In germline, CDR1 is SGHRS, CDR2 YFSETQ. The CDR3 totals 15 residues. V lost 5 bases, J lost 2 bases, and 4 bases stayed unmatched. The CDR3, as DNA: TGCGCCAGCAGGCCTAGCGGGGTCAACACCGGGGAGCTGTTTTTT. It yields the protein CASRPSGVNTGELFF.

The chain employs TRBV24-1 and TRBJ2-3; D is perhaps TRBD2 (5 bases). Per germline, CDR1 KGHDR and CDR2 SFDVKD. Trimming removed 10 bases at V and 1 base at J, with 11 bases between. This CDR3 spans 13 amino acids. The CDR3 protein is CATLASGTDTQYF. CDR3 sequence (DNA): TGTGCCACTCTAGCTTCGGGCACAGATACGCAGTATTTT.